The 28 T cell receptor beta chains in this list originate from one sample, sequenced in a study of blood T cell repertoires in COVID-19. Assay used: immunoSEQ multiplex PCR; TCRdb lists only in-frame clones, some missing. The sample lists approximately 230,000 clones, 70% to 90% occurring once. The material sequenced was peripheral blood. Receptor source: a man aged 18 to 30 with active or convalescent COVID-19.

In this sample, this clone turned up a few times. J is TRBJ2-3 and V is TRBV7-2, with D uncertain. The germline V gene encodes CDR1 SGHTA and CDR2 FQGNSA. The CDR3 is made up of 15 amino acids. Trimming removed 5 bases at V and 5 bases at J, with 17 bases between. The CDR3 here is CASSPTRSPGDTQYF. CDR3 coding DNA: TGTGCCAGCAGCCCGACAAGGTCCCCTGGAGATACGCAGTATTTT.

This clone appeared once. A read error is likely, as this CDR3 ends without the conserved phenylalanine or tryptophan. The DNA is left out, because the CDR3 cannot be placed on it with certainty; the CDR3 is given as TCRdb lists it. This chain links TRBV4-1 with TRBJ1-2. CDR1 and CDR2 from the germline V gene are MGHRA and YSYEKL. Including both end residues, the CDR3 is 13 amino acids long. The CDR3 loop reads CASSQMGGQSHES.

The chain has TRBV7-9 and TRBJ2-5; the match to TRBD1 covers 7 bases. The CDR3 has 13 amino acids. Germline assignment: CDR1 SEHNR and CDR2 FQNEAQ (reference sequence). Trimming removed 7 bases from V and 4 bases from J; junction bases left unmatched: 6. CDR3 protein: CASTPRGRETQYF. For the CDR3, the DNA is TGTGCCAGCACCCCAAGGGGGCGAGAGACCCAGTACTTC.

A few counts support this clone. The chain couples TRBV28 to TRBJ1-2; perhaps TRBD1 as D (6 bases). The germline gives CDR1 MDHEN, CDR2 SYDVKM. This CDR3 has 17 residues. V was cut by 3 bases and J by 6 bases, with 23 bases left in between. CDR3 nucleotides: TGTGCCAGCAGTTTCCCCTCCCTGAACACAGGGTGGAATGGCTACACCTTC. Its translation: CASSFPSLNTGWNGYTF.

This chain links TRBV5-4 with TRBJ1-1; weak D call: TRBD1 (5 bases). The germline CDR1 and CDR2 sequences are SGHNT and YYREEE (reference sequence). Trimming stripped 4 bases from V and 5 bases from J, with 18 bases between. This CDR3 has 15 amino acids. The DNA of the CDR3 is TGTGCCAGCAGCGCTTCGACAGTCAAGGCGACTGAAGCTTTCTTT. Translating gives CASSASTVKATEAFF.

The rearrangement uses TRBV24-1 and TRBJ2-3; TRBD2 agrees at 10 bases. Germline-derived CDR1 and CDR2 are KGHDR and SFDVKD. The CDR3 totals 16 residues. The V gene end was trimmed by 1 base and the J gene end by 5 bases; junction bases not matched to a gene: 5. CDR3 sequence: CATSDFSSGSLDTQYF. As DNA, the CDR3 is TGTGCCACCAGTGATTTTTCTAGCGGGAGTTTAGATACGCAGTATTTT.

The chain uses TRBV4-3 and TRBJ1-1; D is unresolved. In germline, CDR1 is LGHNA, CDR2 YSLEER. The ends were cut back, 1 base at V and 3 bases at J, with 18 bases in the middle. The CDR3 is made up of 17 amino acids. DNA of the CDR3: TGCGCCAGCAGCCAAGCGGGGTGGGGAGTTCGTTACACTGAAGCTTTCTTT. It encodes CASSQAGWGVRYTEAFF.

The chain joins TRBV2 to TRBJ1-5; D is ambiguous. CDR1 SNHLY and CDR2 FYNNEI come from the germline V gene. V lost 6 bases and J 0 bases, leaving 9 bases between the germline ends. CDR3 length: 14 amino acids. The CDR3 spells CASRRTDSNQPQHF. For the CDR3, the DNA is TGTGCCAGCAGGAGGACTGATAGCAATCAGCCCCAGCATTTT. The full variable domain, completed using reference TRBV2 and TRBJ1-5, is EPEVTQTPSHQVTQMGQEVILRCVPISNHLYFYWYRQILGQKVEFLVSFYNNEISEKSEIFDDQFSVERPDGSNFTLKIRSTKLEDSAMYFCASRRTDSNQPQHFGDGTRLSIL.

This clone was seen a few times. This chain links TRBV9 with TRBJ1-2; the match to TRBD1 covers 9 bases. The germline V gene encodes CDR1 SGDLS and CDR2 YYNGEE. The CDR3 loop spans 15 amino acids. The V segment lost 1 base and the J segment 4 bases; nucleotides outside the gene matches: 5. As DNA, the CDR3 is TGTGCCAGCAGCGTATCTGCGGACAGGGGCTATGGCTACACCTTC. It is translated as CASSVSADRGYGYTF.

This rearrangement joins TRBV2 to TRBJ1-3; 9 positions agree with TRBD1. The CDR3 sequence is 16 residues long. Germline V gene lookup returns CDR1 SNHLY and CDR2 FYNNEI. With V trimmed by 8 bases and J by 9 bases, 17 bases remained unmatched. The CDR3 coding sequence is TGTGCCAGCGGAGCCTACTCCGGACAGGGGTTTGGCACCATATATTTT. Its translation: CASGAYSGQGFGTIYF.

This clone has a single count. J is TRBJ2-2 and V is TRBV12-3 or TRBV12-4; TRBD2 is a possible D gene (6 bases). Trimming left V 4 bases short and J 7 bases short, with 7 bases between. There are 12 residues in the CDR3. The CDR3 DNA is TGTGCCAGCAGTTGGAGGGGCGGGGAGCTGTTTTTT. Protein sequence: CASSWRGGELFF.

The rearrangement links TRBV19 to TRBJ1-5; TRBD1 is a possible D gene (5 bases). The CDR3 contains 18 residues. Trimming cost V 4 bases and J 3 bases, with 22 bases left between them. Per the germline V gene, CDR1 is LNHDA and CDR2 is SQIVND (reference sequence). The CDR3 DNA follows: TGTGCCAGTAGTAACCCCCCGGGGGTGAACCTCTTCAATCAGCCCCAGCATTTT. Translating gives CASSNPPGVNLFNQPQHF.

The chain joins TRBV28 to TRBJ2-7; TRBD1 is a possible D gene (7 bases). V lost 5 bases and J lost 7, with 12 bases in between. CDR1 is MDHEN and CDR2 is SYDVKM in the germline V gene. This CDR3 spans 12 amino acids. The CDR3 here is CASSPRGEEQYF. CDR3 DNA: TGTGCCAGCAGTCCCAGGGGGGAAGAGCAGTACTTC.

In DNA form, the CDR3 reads TGTGCCAGCTCACCAACCTCGACAGCCGCCAGAAGCTCTGGCTACACCTTC. Protein product: CASSPTSTAARSSGYTF. This rearrangement joins TRBV18 to TRBJ1-2; D possibly corresponds to TRBD1 (5 bases). The germline V gene encodes CDR1 KGHSH and CDR2 LQKENI. Trimming pared 2 bases from V and 7 bases from J, leaving 23 bases between. This CDR3 comprises 17 residues.

The rearrangement joins TRBV9 to TRBJ2-7; perhaps TRBD1 as D (5 bases). The length of the CDR3 is 14 residues. Deletions cut 4 bases from V and 1 base from J, with 12 bases between. Germline V lookup: CDR1 SGDLS, CDR2 YYNGEE. DNA for the CDR3: TGTGCCAGCAGCCCCAATGGACAATCCTACGAGCAGTACTTC. It specifies CASSPNGQSYEQYF.

This chain links TRBV5-1 with TRBJ1-4, with a weak D call TRBD1 (6 bases). Germline V CDR1 and CDR2: SGHRS, YFSETQ. V was cut by 4 bases and J by 8 bases, with 15 bases left in between. The CDR3 extends over 14 amino acids. The DNA for the CDR3 is TGCGCCAGCAGCCCAAGACAGGAAGGGGAAAAACTGTTTTTT. This translates into CASSPRQEGEKLFF.

The rearrangement links TRBV2 to TRBJ1-1, with a weak D call TRBD1 (6 bases). Trimming took off 7 bases at V and 2 bases at J, with 11 bases between the two ends. CDR3 length equals 13 residues. Germline-derived CDR1 and CDR2 are SNHLY and FYNNEI. The CDR3, as DNA: TGTGCCAGCAACGTGGACAGCAACACTGAAGCTTTCTTT. This translates into CASNVDSNTEAFF. The whole variable domain, remainder taken from reference TRBV2 and TRBJ1-1, is EPEVTQTPSHQVTQMGQEVILRCVPISNHLYFYWYRQILGQKVEFLVSFYNNEISEKSEIFDDQFSVERPDGSNFTLKIRSTKLEDSAMYFCASNVDSNTEAFFGQGTRLTVV.

The chain is built from TRBV5-6 and TRBJ1-6; D is ambiguous. Trimming cost V 4 bases and J 4 bases, with 9 bases left between them. Germline assignment: CDR1 SGHDT and CDR2 YYEEEE. CDR3 length: 14 residues. CDR3 sequence (DNA): TGTGCCAGCAGCCTCCGGGAATATAATTCACCCCTCCACTTT. Translating gives CASSLREYNSPLHF.

The chain employs TRBV7-9 and TRBJ1-4; tentative D call: TRBD1 (5 bases). The V end was cut by 2 bases, the J end by 8 bases, with 15 bases between. Germline-derived CDR1 and CDR2 are SEHNR and FQNEAQ (reference sequence). The CDR3 is 15 residues long. This CDR3 is CASSLTRALDEKLFF. CDR3 bases: TGTGCCAGCAGCTTAACCAGGGCCCTCGACGAAAAACTGTTTTTT.

Of note for this clone: Other DNA sequences from this sample encode an identical CDR3 as well. The J gene is TRBJ1-2, the V gene TRBV18, with TRBD1 identical over 9 bases. This CDR3 region has 13 residues. V trimming: 1 base; J trimming: 6 bases; junction bases outside the gene matches: 0. Germline lookup yields CDR1 KGHSH and CDR2 LQKENI. The CDR3 loop reads CASSPRDRDGYTF. The CDR3 DNA sequence: TGTGCCAGCTCACCACGGGACAGGGATGGCTACACCTTC.

V usage is TRBV28 and J usage is TRBJ1-5, with D possibly being TRBD1 (6 bases). This CDR3 region has 15 residues. The V end was cut by 3 bases, the J end by 3 bases, with 12 bases between. CDR1 and CDR2 from the germline V gene are MDHEN and SYDVKM. CDR3 DNA sequence: TGTGCCAGCAGTTTCCCAGGGGCCCCCAATCAGCCCCAGCATTTT. The encoded protein is CASSFPGAPNQPQHF.

V and J are TRBV14 and TRBJ2-5; unclear D gene. There are 15 residues in the CDR3. Germline lookup yields CDR1 SGHDN and CDR2 FVKESK. V was cut by 1 base and J by 7 bases, with 16 bases left in between. The CDR3 DNA sequence: TGTGCCAGCAGCCAAGTAGGCGGCGGCCCGGGGACCCAGTACTTC. Translated, it gives CASSQVGGGPGTQYF.

This sequence joins TRBV7-6 and TRBJ1-1; 8 bases agree with TRBD1. V gave up 5 bases and J gave up 5 bases; unmatched junction bases: 7. CDR1 is SGHVS and CDR2 is FNYEAQ in the germline V gene. The CDR3 covers 14 residues. CDR3 residues: CASSLGQALTEAFF. The CDR3 DNA follows: TGTGCCAGCAGCCTGGGACAGGCCCTGACTGAAGCTTTCTTT. Looking up the rest from reference TRBV7-6 and TRBJ1-1 gives the full variable domain: GAGVSQSPRYKVTKRGQDVALRCDPISGHVSLYWYRQALGQGPEFLTYFNYEAQQDKSGLPNDRFSAERPEGSISTLTIQRTEQRDSAMYRCASSLGQALTEAFFGQGTRLTVV.

The J gene is TRBJ2-2, the V gene TRBV18; 10 bases line up with TRBD2. V dropped 8 bases and J dropped 0; count of bases not matched to a gene: 15. CDR3 size: 19 residues. Germline V gives CDR1 KGHSH, CDR2 LQKENI. In DNA form, the CDR3 reads TGTGCCAGCCCACAGAAGACTAGCGGGTTGTTTACGAACACCGGGGAGCTGTTTTTT. Amino acids: CASPQKTSGLFTNTGELFF.

The chain has TRBV3-1 (or the pseudogene TRBV3-2) and TRBJ2-7; D possibly corresponds to TRBD2 (6 bases). Germline V gene sequence: CDR1 LGHDT, CDR2 YNNKEL (reference sequence). The CDR3 consists of 14 residues. V lost 1 base, J lost 2 bases, and 9 bases lay in between. The CDR3 sequence is CASSQAGDAYEQYF. CDR3 nucleotides: TGTGCCAGCAGCCAAGCGGGGGACGCCTACGAGCAGTACTTC.

The sample holds one count of this clone. The chain joins TRBV7-2 to TRBJ1-3; no clear D. Trimming stripped 4 bases from V and 1 base from J, with 11 bases between. CDR1 is SGHTA, CDR2 FQGNSA, per germline. The CDR3 runs 15 residues. The CDR3: CASSYDPASGNTIYF. The CDR3 DNA is TGTGCCAGCAGCTACGACCCAGCGTCTGGAAACACCATATATTTT. The full variable domain, completed using reference TRBV7-2 and TRBJ1-3, is GAGVSQSPSNKVTEKGKDVELRCDPISGHTALYWYRQSLGQGLEFLIYFQGNSAPDKSGLPSDRFSAERTGGSVSTLTIQRTQQEDSAVYLCASSYDPASGNTIYFGEGSWLTVV.

The chain joins TRBV9 to TRBJ2-7, with 8 bases that match TRBD1. J was trimmed by 6 bases and V by 0 bases; bases with no gene match: 11. The CDR3 contains 16 residues. The germline gives CDR1 SGDLS, CDR2 YYNGEE. Written as DNA, the CDR3 is TGTGCCAGCAGCGTAGATCAGGCAGGGGGCCTCGGCGAGCAGTACTTC. Protein: CASSVDQAGGLGEQYF.

The chain joins TRBV27 to TRBJ1-2, with 7 nucleotides matching TRBD1. CDR3 size: 13 residues. V lost 7 bases and J lost 4; bases outside the gene matches: 6. CDR1 and CDR2 (germline): MNHEY, SMNVEV (reference sequence). CDR3 DNA sequence: TGTGCCAGCAAGTTTAACAGGGGCTATGGCTACACCTTC. It yields the protein CASKFNRGYGYTF.